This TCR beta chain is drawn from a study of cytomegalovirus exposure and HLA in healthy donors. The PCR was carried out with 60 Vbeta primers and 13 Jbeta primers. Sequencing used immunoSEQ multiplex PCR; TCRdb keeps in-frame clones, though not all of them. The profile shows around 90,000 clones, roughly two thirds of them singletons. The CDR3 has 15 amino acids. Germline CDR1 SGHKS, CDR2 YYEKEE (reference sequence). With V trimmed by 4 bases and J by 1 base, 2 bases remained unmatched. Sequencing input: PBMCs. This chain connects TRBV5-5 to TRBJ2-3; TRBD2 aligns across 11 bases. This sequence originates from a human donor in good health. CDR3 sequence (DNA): TGTGCCAGCAGCCGGGGACTAGCGGGCACAGATACGCAGTATTTT. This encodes CASSRGLAGTDTQYF.